One and the same sample provided the 2 T cell receptor beta chains below, sequenced in a study of blood T cell repertoires in COVID-19. Sequencing used immunoSEQ multiplex PCR; TCRdb keeps in-frame clones, though not all of them. The sample carries about 140,000 clones, 80% to 85% recorded once. Sequences were obtained from peripheral blood. The receptors stem from a human donor in a cohort sampled during active COVID-19.

The chain carries TRBV18 and TRBJ1-1; D unresolved. CDR1 is KGHSH, CDR2 LQKENI, per germline. The CDR3 extends over 16 amino acids. V was clipped by 3 bases and J by 0 bases, with 14 bases between them. The CDR3 region has the DNA TGTGCCAGCTCACCGTCGGACGCTAGCTTGAACACTGAAGCTTTCTTT. Amino acids: CASSPSDASLNTEAFF. The full variable domain, in which reference TRBV18 and TRBJ1-1 provide the parts outside the CDR3, is NAGVMQNPRHLVRRRGQEARLRCSPMKGHSHVYWYRQLPEEGLKFMVYLQKENIIDESGMPKERFSAEFPKEGPSILRIQQVVRGDSAAYFCASSPSDASLNTEAFFGQGTRLTVV.

The chain links TRBV2 to TRBJ2-5; 7 nucleotides align to TRBD1. Germline CDR1 is SNHLY and CDR2 is FYNNEI. This CDR3 is 14 amino acids long. Trimming at V came to 8 bases and at J to 4 bases, leaving 10 bases not matched to a gene. This CDR3 is CASPPDRVGETQYF. Here the CDR3 DNA reads TGTGCCAGCCCTCCTGACAGGGTAGGAGAGACCCAGTACTTC. The variable domain in full, completed from reference TRBV2 and TRBJ2-5, reads EPEVTQTPSHQVTQMGQEVILRCVPISNHLYFYWYRQILGQKVEFLVSFYNNEISEKSEIFDDQFSVERPDGSNFTLKIRSTKLEDSAMYFCASPPDRVGETQYFGPGTRLLVL.